This T cell receptor beta chain was profiled in a study of T cell repertoires in cytomegalovirus infection. A remark on this clonotype: The antigen remains unidentified.

The germline V gene encodes CDR1 SGHVS and CDR2 FNYEAQ. V lost 5 bases and J lost 5, with 15 bases in between. This CDR3 comprises 14 residues. Via MiXCR, TCRdb re-called the reads, giving one row per CDR3 protein. The sample shows fewer than 1,000,000 distinct CDR3 sequences, approximately 30% of them seen only once. The receptor's source is a human donor in good health (CMV status not recorded). Some clones in this sample may be carry-over from other donors' samples. This specimen consisted of cultured CD8+ T cells from PBMCs, obtained from culture after CMV antigen stimulation. The chain joins TRBV7-6 to TRBJ2-5; D may be TRBD1 (6 bases). CDR3 in DNA: TGTGCCAGCAGCCCCCCAGGGGCGCGGGAGACCCAGTACTTC. Protein sequence: CASSPPGARETQYF.